This T cell receptor beta chain derives from a study of cytomegalovirus exposure and HLA in healthy donors. Background on the study: Genetic ancestry analysis placed approximately 80% of the 400 or so donors that were genotyped in the Caucasian-associated cluster.

Regarding this clone: Its cognate antigen is unknown.

Looked up from germline, CDR1 is SGHTA and CDR2 is FQGTGA. Trimming removed 5 bases from V and 0 bases from J, with 10 bases in between. The CDR3 sequence is 14 residues long. Study-wide findings and caveats: Sequencing artifact likely explains a cluster of highly shared sequence variants. The study labeled roughly 160 TCR beta chains cytomegalovirus-associated.

Primers for the PCR totalled 60 Vbeta and 13 Jbeta. Some clones are missing from TCRdb's copy, which holds only in-frame ones; the method was immunoSEQ multiplex PCR. The sample lists approximately 90,000 clones, 60% to 85% occurring once. This chain uses TRBV7-3 with TRBJ1-1; D is possibly TRBD1 (6 bases). The sample comprised PBMCs. The clonotype comes from a woman in her thirties or forties in good health and CMV-seronegative. CDR3 coding DNA: TGTGCCAGCAGCGATGGACAGATGAACACTGAAGCTTTCTTT. This sequence encodes CASSDGQMNTEAFF.